These 25 T cell receptor beta chains share one sample of origin, sequenced in a study of vaccination and CD4 T cells after COVID-19. The assay that was used to sequence DNA from cultured CD4+ T cells was the Oncomine TCR Beta short-read assay. TCRdb called the PCR reads again in MiXCR, with one record for every CDR3 protein. The table includes about 9,700 distinct CDR3 sequences, less than 65% detected once. Their specific antigens are unknown. Regarding treatment: approximately nine-day PBMC culture with coronavirus spike peptide pools or control peptides (ViraFEST assay). The specimen was CD4+ T cells from blood, cultured in vitro. The receptors were sampled from a human donor who had recovered from COVID-19.

The V call is TRBV30, the J call TRBJ2-1; TRBD2 aligns across 7 bases. The J segment lost 9 bases and the V segment lost 7 bases, leaving 9 bases of the junction unmatched. Germline CDR1 GTSNPN, CDR2 SVGIG (reference sequence). This CDR3 region has 12 residues. CDR3: CALARTSFEQFF. Written as DNA, the CDR3 is TGTGCCTTGGCCAGGACTAGTTTTGAGCAGTTCTTC.

V and J are TRBV5-1 and TRBJ1-3; the D gene is possibly TRBD1 (6 bases). The V gene's germline CDR1 is SGHRS and CDR2 YFSETQ. Trimming left V 0 bases short and J 0 bases short, with 13 bases between. This CDR3 contains 17 residues. The CDR3 spells CASSLAGGGLSGNTIYF. The DNA of the CDR3 is TGCGCCAGCAGCTTGGCCGGAGGGGGACTCTCTGGAAACACCATATATTTT.

This clonotype was recorded a few times. The chain links TRBV20-1 to TRBJ1-1, with D possibly TRBD1 on 5 matching bases. CDR3 size: 14 residues. V lost 1 base and J 4 bases, leaving 13 bases between the germline ends. CDR1 DFQATT and CDR2 SNEGSKA come from the germline V gene (reference sequence). The CDR3 is CSARGDTGGTEAFF. The CDR3 coding sequence is TGCAGTGCTAGAGGAGATACAGGCGGCACTGAAGCTTTCTTT.

V and J are TRBV12-3 or TRBV12-4 and TRBJ1-2; perhaps TRBD1 as D (6 bases). V shed 6 bases and J shed 0 bases, with 14 bases lying between them. The CDR3 has 15 amino acids. The CDR3 bases are TGTGCCAGCAGGAAAGGGGGGCTGGCTAACTATGGCTACACCTTC. Amino acids: CASRKGGLANYGYTF.

The V call is TRBV9, the J call TRBJ2-7, with D possibly being TRBD2 (5 bases). Germline V lookup: CDR1 SGDLS, CDR2 YYNGEE. V was clipped by 3 bases and J by 5 bases, with 15 bases between them. This CDR3 contains 14 residues. The CDR3 here is CASSDRTGMDEQYF. Here the CDR3 DNA reads TGTGCCAGCAGCGACCGAACGGGAATGGACGAGCAGTACTTC.

This clonotype was detected a few times. This chain links TRBV7-8 with TRBJ1-1; unclear D gene. Germline V CDR1 and CDR2: SGHVS, FQNEAQ. V was cut by 3 bases and J by 1 base, with 6 bases left in between. The CDR3 extends over 13 amino acids. The CDR3 protein is CASSLTGNTEAFF. CDR3 DNA: TGTGCCAGCAGCTTGACGGGGAACACTGAAGCTTTCTTT.

The CDR3 bases are TGTGCCAGCAGCTTAGTCCAGCATTTT. Translating gives CASSLVQHF. The chain recombines TRBV7-8 with TRBJ1-5; no reliable D call. Trimming stripped 1 base from V and 12 bases from J, with 1 base between. Germline V CDR1 and CDR2: SGHVS, FQNEAQ. The CDR3 is 9 residues long.

The chain is built from TRBV24-1 and TRBJ2-2, with 9 bases aligning to TRBD1. The CDR3 totals 16 residues. Per germline, CDR1 KGHDR and CDR2 SFDVKD. Unmatched junction bases numbered 9, after V lost 6 bases and J lost 5 bases. CDR3: CATSPDRGGGTGELFF. In DNA form, the CDR3 reads TGTGCCACCAGTCCTGACAGGGGGGGAGGAACCGGGGAGCTGTTTTTT.

The rearrangement joins TRBV27 to TRBJ1-1; a possible D gene is TRBD1 (5 bases). CDR3 length: 13 amino acids. In germline, CDR1 is MNHEY, CDR2 SMNVEV (reference sequence). Trimming removed 11 bases from V and 2 bases from J, with 15 bases in between. In nucleotides, the CDR3 is TGTGCCGTCCAGGGACGGGAAAACACTGAAGCTTTCTTT. This translates into CAVQGRENTEAFF.

This clonotype was seen more than once but under ten times. The chain recombines TRBV11-3 with TRBJ1-1, with D hard to call. CDR1 is SGHNT and CDR2 is YENEEA in the germline V gene. The CDR3 is made up of 12 amino acids. Trimming removed 5 bases from V and 7 bases from J, with 11 bases in between. The CDR3 spells CASSPAGSEAFF. DNA for the CDR3: TGTGCCAGCAGCCCTGCCGGTAGTGAAGCTTTCTTT.

The chain employs TRBV12-3 or TRBV12-4 and TRBJ2-3, with TRBD2 matching over 11 bases. The CDR3 runs 13 residues. V trimming: 6 bases; J trimming: 6 bases; junction bases outside the gene matches: 2. In DNA form, the CDR3 reads TGTGCCAGCAGACGACTAGCGGGGGATACGCAGTATTTT. Its translation is CASRRLAGDTQYF.

The rearrangement uses TRBV30 and TRBJ1-6; D gene unclear. V was cut by 0 bases and J by 8 bases, with 8 bases left in between. CDR3 length equals 13 residues. In germline, CDR1 is GTSNPN, CDR2 SVGIG (reference sequence). Here the CDR3 DNA reads TGTGCCTGGAGTGTTGGTCGGGATTCACCCCTCCACTTT. Protein product: CAWSVGRDSPLHF. Based on the CDR3 plus reference TRBV30 and TRBJ1-6, the full variable domain is SQTIHQWPATLVQPVGSPLSLECTVEGTSNPNLYWYRQAAGRGLQLLFYSVGIGQISSEVPQNLSASRPQDRQFILSSKKLLLSDSGFYLCAWSVGRDSPLHFGNGTRLTVT.

The V and J genes are TRBV19 and TRBJ2-3; D ambiguous. V gave up 5 bases and J gave up 3 bases, with 9 bases separating them. Germline CDR1 and CDR2: LNHDA and SQIVND (reference sequence). This CDR3 region has 13 residues. This chain's CDR3 is CASSSRTTDTQYF. The DNA for the CDR3 is TGTGCCAGTAGTTCCCGAACTACAGATACGCAGTATTTT.

In its sample, this clonotype was seen a few times. The rearrangement joins TRBV7-2 to TRBJ1-5; no clear D. The germline V gene has CDR1 SGHTA and CDR2 FQGNSA. CDR3 length equals 14 residues. V lost 4 bases and J lost 10, with 17 bases in between. The DNA of the CDR3 is TGTGCCAGCAGCTATTCGGACCGTAACCTCCCCCAGCATTTT. This codes for CASSYSDRNLPQHF.

V gene TRBV5-1 combines with J gene TRBJ1-1, with D possibly matching TRBD1 (5 bases). Germline V CDR1 and CDR2: SGHRS, YFSETQ. V dropped 1 base and J dropped 11 bases, with 15 bases sitting between them. This CDR3 spans 13 amino acids. Written as DNA, the CDR3 is TGCGCCAGCAGCTTGAGGGGAGGGGAATCGGCTTTCTTT. It translates to CASSLRGGESAFF.

The chain uses TRBV19 and TRBJ1-2; D might be TRBD1 (6 bases). This CDR3 contains 15 residues. Trimming stripped 6 bases from V and 3 bases from J, with 17 bases between. The V gene's germline CDR1 is LNHDA and CDR2 SQIVND (reference sequence). Written as DNA, the CDR3 is TGTGCCAGTAGCCCCCGTAGGGGGGTGGACTATGGCTACACCTTC. As protein: CASSPRRGVDYGYTF.

The V gene is TRBV6-2 or TRBV6-3, the J gene TRBJ2-1, with 9 bases matching TRBD2. Germline assignment: CDR1 MNHEY and CDR2 SVGEGT. The CDR3 totals 16 residues. V lost 2 bases, J lost 4 bases, and 6 bases stayed unmatched. The CDR3: CASSYEGGGVYNEQFF. The DNA of the CDR3 is TGTGCCAGCAGTTACGAGGGCGGGGGGGTATACAATGAGCAGTTCTTC.

This clonotype was detected a few times. The chain couples TRBV19 to TRBJ1-5; the D gene is possibly TRBD1 (6 bases). The CDR3 runs 14 residues. The germline V and J ends were trimmed by 6 bases and 11 bases, with 20 bases remaining between them. Germline loops: CDR1 LNHDA, CDR2 SQIVND (reference sequence). CDR3 amino acids: CASSYMGAAGSQHF. The CDR3 DNA follows: TGTGCCAGTAGCTACATGGGGGCGGCCGGGTCCCAGCATTTT.

Judged by abundance, this clonotype is hyperexpanded. The J gene is TRBJ1-2, the V gene TRBV5-8; perhaps TRBD1 as D (6 bases). Trimming shortened V by 4 bases and J by 8 bases, and 15 bases separated the two germline ends. CDR3 length equals 13 residues. CDR1 is SGHTS, CDR2 YDEGEE, per germline. The CDR3 loop reads CASSPRGIGGYTF. CDR3 DNA sequence: TGTGCCAGCAGCCCAAGGGGGATCGGCGGCTACACCTTC.

The chain joins TRBV2 to TRBJ2-5; the match to TRBD1 covers 7 bases. In germline, CDR1 is SNHLY, CDR2 FYNNEI. This CDR3 has 13 amino acids. Trimming cost V 8 bases and J 1 base; bases outside gene matches: 4. DNA of the CDR3: TGTGCCAGCTCAGCAGGGGGCCAAGAGACCCAGTACTTC. This gives the protein CASSAGGQETQYF.

This clonotype was observed a handful of times. The rearrangement uses TRBV7-2 and TRBJ1-5; D is unclear. Between the trimmed V and J ends, which lost 2 bases and 3 bases, there was a span of 11 bases. Per germline, CDR1 SGHTA and CDR2 FQGNSA. CDR3 size: 15 residues. The CDR3 DNA sequence: TGTGCCAGCAGCTTAAAGGTGGGAGACAATCAGCCCCAGCATTTT. Protein sequence: CASSLKVGDNQPQHF.

The J gene is TRBJ1-2, the V gene TRBV10-3; D not resolved. CDR1 is ENHRY and CDR2 is SYGVKD in the germline V gene. V was trimmed by 1 base and J by 0 bases, leaving 9 bases between them. CDR3 length equals 15 residues. As DNA, the CDR3 is TGTGCCATCAGTGAGTTGGCGGGAGCTAACTATGGCTACACCTTC. The encoded protein is CAISELAGANYGYTF.

This rearrangement joins TRBV10-2 to TRBJ2-5; 10 nucleotides match TRBD1. After removal of 2 bases from V and 1 base from J, the junction contained 1 base not matched to a gene. CDR3 size: 15 residues. Germline loops: CDR1 WSHSY, CDR2 SAAADI. The CDR3 DNA is TGCGCCAGCAGTGAGGGGGACAGGGGCCAAGAGACCCAGTACTTC. Protein sequence: CASSEGDRGQETQYF.

This clonotype appeared a few times. The rearrangement links TRBV30 to TRBJ1-3; D gene uncertain. V lost 4 bases, J lost 0 bases, and 4 bases lay in between. This CDR3 is built from 12 residues. Germline V CDR1 and CDR2: GTSNPN, SVGIG (reference sequence). The CDR3 DNA follows: TGTGCCTGGACCGTCTCTGGAAACACCATATATTTT. Translation gives CAWTVSGNTIYF.

V is TRBV30 and J is TRBJ1-2; tentatively, D is TRBD1 (5 bases). V gave up 3 bases and J gave up 4 bases, with 15 bases separating them. Looked up from germline, CDR1 is GTSNPN and CDR2 is SVGIG (reference sequence). The CDR3 contains 14 residues. The CDR3 loop is CAWRSGRVGYGYTF. The CDR3 DNA follows: TGTGCCTGGAGAAGCGGCAGGGTCGGCTATGGCTACACCTTC. The whole variable domain, remainder taken from reference TRBV30 and TRBJ1-2, is SQTIHQWPATLVQPVGSPLSLECTVEGTSNPNLYWYRQAAGRGLQLLFYSVGIGQISSEVPQNLSASRPQDRQFILSSKKLLLSDSGFYLCAWRSGRVGYGYTFGSGTRLTVV.